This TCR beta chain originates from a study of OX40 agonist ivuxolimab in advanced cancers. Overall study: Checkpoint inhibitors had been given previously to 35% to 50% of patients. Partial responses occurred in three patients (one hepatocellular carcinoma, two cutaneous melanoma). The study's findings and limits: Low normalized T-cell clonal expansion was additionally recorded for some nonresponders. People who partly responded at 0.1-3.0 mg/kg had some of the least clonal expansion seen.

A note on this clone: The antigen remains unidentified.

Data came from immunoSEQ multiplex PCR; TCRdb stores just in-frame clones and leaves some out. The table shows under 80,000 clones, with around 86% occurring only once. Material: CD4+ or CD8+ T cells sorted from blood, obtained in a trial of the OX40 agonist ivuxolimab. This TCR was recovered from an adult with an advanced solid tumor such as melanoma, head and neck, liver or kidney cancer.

CDR3 DNA: TGTGCCAGTAGGGCCCAGGGTTCTAACTATGGCTACACCTTC. Translating it yields CASRAQGSNYGYTF. The chain employs TRBV19 and TRBJ1-2; the D gene is possibly TRBD1 (5 bases). This CDR3 spans 14 amino acids. With 6 bases removed from V and 0 bases from J, the gap between germline ends came to 11 bases. Per the germline V gene, CDR1 is LNHDA and CDR2 is SQIVND (reference sequence).